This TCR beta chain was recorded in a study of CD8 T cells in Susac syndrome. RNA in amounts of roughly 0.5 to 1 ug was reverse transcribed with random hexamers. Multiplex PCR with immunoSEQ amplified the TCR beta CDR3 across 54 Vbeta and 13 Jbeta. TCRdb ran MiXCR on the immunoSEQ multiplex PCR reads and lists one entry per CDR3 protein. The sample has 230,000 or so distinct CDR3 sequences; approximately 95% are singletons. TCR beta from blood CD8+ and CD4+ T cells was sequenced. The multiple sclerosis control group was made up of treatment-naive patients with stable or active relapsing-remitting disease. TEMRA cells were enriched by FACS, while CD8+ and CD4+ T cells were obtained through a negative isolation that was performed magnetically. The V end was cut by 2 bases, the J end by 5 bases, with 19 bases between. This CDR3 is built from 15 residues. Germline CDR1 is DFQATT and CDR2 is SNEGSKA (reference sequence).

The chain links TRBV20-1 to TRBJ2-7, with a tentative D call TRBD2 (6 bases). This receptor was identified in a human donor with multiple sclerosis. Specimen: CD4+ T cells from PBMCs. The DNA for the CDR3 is TGCAGTGCTAGAAGGAGCGGGCGGTTTTTCAACGAGCAGTACTTC. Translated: CSARRSGRFFNEQYF.